This T cell receptor delta chain comes out of a study of gamma delta lymphoproliferative disorders and STAT genes. Study overall: At least 50 ng of genomic DNA went into each LymphoTrack Dx TCRG Assay library. General study results and limits: Nearly all major patient gamma and delta clonotypes were public.

Sequencing used genomic DNA taken from PBMCs of patients and controls. In this sample, this clone is medium-sized. The antigen remains undetermined. A far bigger clonotype differs at one base, so this is likely a read error. Other nucleotide sequences from this sample produce the same CDR3. TCRdb reran clone calling via CATT on the multiplex PCR reads. The profile covers roughly 690 delta-chain clones, with around 2.7% appearing a single time and less than 96% taken by the ten largest. Germline CDR1 is GEAIGNYY and CDR2 is EKD. The length of the CDR3 is 18 residues. V was pared by 0 bases and J by 3 bases, with 13 bases of the junction left unmatched.

This receptor was identified in a human donor with gamma-delta T-cell large granular lymphocyte leukemia. The chain employs TRDV2 and TRDJ1; TRDD3 aligns across 9 bases. The sequenced sample consisted of blood. CDR3 coding DNA: TGTGCCTGTGACACCGTAGGACTGGGGGAAAACGGGGCCGATAAACTCATCTTT. This gives the protein CACDTVGLGENGADKLIF.